The 2 T cell receptor beta chains listed next were all sequenced from one sample in a study of T-cell reconstitution after alpha-beta-depleted transplantation in children. Unique molecular identifiers were used to barcode this TCRbeta library. One entry per CDR3 protein, called by TCRdb with MiXCR from the PCR reads. This sample yields hundreds of thousands of distinct CDR3 sequences, of which approximately 10% are seen a single time; 2% belongs to the top ten. The sample in question was PBMCs, obtained before TCRalphabeta/CD19-depleted stem cell transplant. All receptors come from a child aged 2 to 15 with inherited bone marrow failure, due to receive a stem cell transplant.

The table lists this clonotype with many counts. V usage is TRBV6-2 or TRBV6-3 and J usage is TRBJ2-5, with D perhaps TRBD2 (5 bases). The CDR3 has 14 residues. The germline CDR1 and CDR2 sequences are MNHEY and SVGEGT. V was trimmed by 7 bases and J by 2 bases, leaving 14 bases between them. CDR3 in amino acids: CASTYYGGQETQYF. DNA for the CDR3: TGTGCCAGCACCTACTACGGAGGACAAGAGACCCAGTACTTC.

This clonotype has a count of ten or more. This chain joins TRBV7-2 and TRBJ1-5; 8 bases line up with TRBD1. The germline gives CDR1 SGHTA, CDR2 FQGNSA. The trim removed 5 bases at V and 3 bases at J, leaving 12 bases unmatched. The CDR3 length is 17 residues. In nucleotides, the CDR3 is TGTGCCAGCAGCCCAAAGACGACAGGGGTAATCAATCAGCCCCAGCATTTT. This codes for CASSPKTTGVINQPQHF. Full variable domain (remainder filled in from reference TRBV7-2 and TRBJ1-5): GAGVSQSPSNKVTEKGKDVELRCDPISGHTALYWYRQSLGQGLEFLIYFQGNSAPDKSGLPSDRFSAERTGGSVSTLTIQRTQQEDSAVYLCASSPKTTGVINQPQHFGDGTRLSIL.